This T cell receptor beta chain was sequenced for a study of shared clonotypes between healthy human individuals. Turning to the study itself: CD4 naive and CD4 memory each took three plates per donor, while CD8 naive took two and CD8 memory one.

Germline lookup yields CDR1 GTSNPN and CDR2 SVGIG (reference sequence). V was pared by 7 bases and J by 6 bases, with 25 bases between. This CDR3 comprises 15 residues. Some clones are missing from TCRdb's copy, which holds only in-frame ones; the method was immunoSEQ multiplex PCR. The profile covers roughly 2.2 million clones, with over 85% appearing a single time and about 0.39% taken by the ten largest. All the donors were Caucasian adults who lived in Nashville, Tennessee. Material for sequencing was naive CD4+ T cells from PBMCs. Noted subset: CD45RA+ positively selected. The genes are TRBV30 and TRBJ2-7; perhaps TRBD1 as D (6 bases). This sequence originates from a man in his late teens or twenties in good health. Some clones in this sample may be carry-over from other donors' samples. In DNA form, the CDR3 reads TGTGCCTCACACCCTCGCCGGACAGTTCATCGCGAGCAGTACTTC. It yields the protein CASHPRRTVHREQYF.